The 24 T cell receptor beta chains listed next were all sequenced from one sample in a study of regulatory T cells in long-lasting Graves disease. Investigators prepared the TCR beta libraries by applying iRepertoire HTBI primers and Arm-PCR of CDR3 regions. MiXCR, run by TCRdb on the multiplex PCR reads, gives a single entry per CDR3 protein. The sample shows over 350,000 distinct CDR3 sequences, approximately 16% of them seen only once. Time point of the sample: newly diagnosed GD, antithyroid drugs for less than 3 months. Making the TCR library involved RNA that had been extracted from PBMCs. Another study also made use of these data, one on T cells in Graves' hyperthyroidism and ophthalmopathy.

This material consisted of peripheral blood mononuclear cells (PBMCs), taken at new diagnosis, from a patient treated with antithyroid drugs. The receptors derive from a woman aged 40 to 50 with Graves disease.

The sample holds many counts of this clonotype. The CDR3 protein is CATSDWATGRDTDTQYF. CDR3 bases: TGTGCCACCAGTGATTGGGCAACAGGGAGGGACACAGATACGCAGTATTTT. This chain uses TRBV24-1 with TRBJ2-3, with D possibly TRBD2 on 7 matching bases. This CDR3 is built from 17 residues. Germline values: CDR1 KGHDR, CDR2 SFDVKD. Deletions cut 2 bases from V and 2 bases from J, with 16 bases between.

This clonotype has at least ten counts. CDR3: CATSRDLGLASSLSGANVLTF. The CDR3 DNA is TGTGCCACCAGCAGAGATCTTGGACTAGCGTCTTCGCTCTCTGGGGCCAACGTCCTGACTTTC. The V call is TRBV15, the J call TRBJ2-6, with 9 bases matching TRBD2. In germline, CDR1 is LNHNV, CDR2 YYDKDF (reference sequence). This CDR3 is 21 amino acids long. Trimming cost V 0 bases and J 0 bases; bases outside gene matches: 12.

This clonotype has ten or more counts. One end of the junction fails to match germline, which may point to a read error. In DNA, the CDR3 is TGTGCCAGCAGTGTAGCGGGAGGGTTCCTTTCCTACGAGCAGTACTTC. Its translation is CASSVAGGFLSYEQYF. The rearrangement links TRBV12-3 or TRBV12-4 to TRBJ2-7, with 11 positions matching TRBD2. The CDR3 sequence is 16 residues long.

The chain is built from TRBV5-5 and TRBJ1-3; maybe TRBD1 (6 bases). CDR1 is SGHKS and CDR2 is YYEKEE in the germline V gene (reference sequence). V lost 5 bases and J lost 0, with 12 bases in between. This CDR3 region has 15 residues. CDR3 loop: CASRPGHTSGNTIYF. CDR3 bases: TGTGCCAGCAGGCCGGGACATACCTCTGGAAACACCATATATTTT.

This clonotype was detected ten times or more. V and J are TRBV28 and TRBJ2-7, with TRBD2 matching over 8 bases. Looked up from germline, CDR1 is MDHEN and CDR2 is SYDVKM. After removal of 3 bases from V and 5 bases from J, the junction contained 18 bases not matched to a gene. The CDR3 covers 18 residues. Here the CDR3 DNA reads TGTGCCAGCAGTTTTCCCCGAAAATCTAGCGGGTATTTCCACGAGCAGTACTTC. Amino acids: CASSFPRKSSGYFHEQYF.

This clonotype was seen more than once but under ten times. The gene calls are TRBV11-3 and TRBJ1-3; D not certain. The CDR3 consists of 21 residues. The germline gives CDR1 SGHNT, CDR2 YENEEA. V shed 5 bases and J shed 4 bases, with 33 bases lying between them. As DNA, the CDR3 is TGTGCCAGCAGCCCCGAGCTTAGAGGTTACTCACTCCGCTCAACAGGAAACACCATATATTTT. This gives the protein CASSPELRGYSLRSTGNTIYF. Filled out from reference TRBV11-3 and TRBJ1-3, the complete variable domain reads EAGVVQSPRYKIIEKKQPVAFWCNPISGHNTLYWYLQNLGQGPELLIRYENEEAVDDSQLPKDRFSAERLKGVDSTLKIQPAELGDSAVYLCASSPELRGYSLRSTGNTIYFGEGSWLTVV.

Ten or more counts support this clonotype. The CDR3 sequence is CASSLGRGVSGYTF. The CDR3 DNA reads as TGTGCCAGCAGCTTAGGCCGGGGGGTGAGTGGCTACACCTTC. The J gene is TRBJ1-2, the V gene TRBV13, with D perhaps matching TRBD1 (5 bases). Trimming left V 0 bases short and J 7 bases short, with 12 bases between. The CDR3 is 14 amino acids. From germline, CDR1 is PRHDT and CDR2 FYEKMQ (reference sequence).

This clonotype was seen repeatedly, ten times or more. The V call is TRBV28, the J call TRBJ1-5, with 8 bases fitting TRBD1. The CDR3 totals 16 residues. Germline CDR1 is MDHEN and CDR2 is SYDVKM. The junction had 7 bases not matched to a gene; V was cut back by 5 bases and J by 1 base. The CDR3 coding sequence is TGTGCCAGCAGTGCTAGGACAGGGTCGAGCAATCAGCCCCAGCATTTT. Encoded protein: CASSARTGSSNQPQHF.

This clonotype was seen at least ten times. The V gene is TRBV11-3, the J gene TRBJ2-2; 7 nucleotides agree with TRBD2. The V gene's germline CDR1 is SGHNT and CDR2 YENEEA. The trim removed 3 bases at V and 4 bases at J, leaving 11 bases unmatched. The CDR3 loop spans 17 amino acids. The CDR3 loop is CASSFLPMGEGTGELFF. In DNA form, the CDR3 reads TGTGCCAGCAGCTTTCTCCCGATGGGGGAGGGCACCGGGGAGCTGTTTTTT.

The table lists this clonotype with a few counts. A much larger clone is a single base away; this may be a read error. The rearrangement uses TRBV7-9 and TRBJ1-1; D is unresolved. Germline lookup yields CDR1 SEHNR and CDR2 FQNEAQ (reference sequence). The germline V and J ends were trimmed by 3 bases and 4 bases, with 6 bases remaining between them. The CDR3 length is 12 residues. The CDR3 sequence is CASSFSVTEAFF. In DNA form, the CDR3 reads TGTGCCAGCAGCTTCTCAGTCACTGAAGCTTTCTTT.

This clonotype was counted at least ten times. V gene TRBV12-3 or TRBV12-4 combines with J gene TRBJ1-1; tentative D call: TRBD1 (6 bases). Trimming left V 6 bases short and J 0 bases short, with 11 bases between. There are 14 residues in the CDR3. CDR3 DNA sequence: TGTGCCAGCAGGGGCAGGGGTATGAACACTGAAGCTTTCTTT. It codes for CASRGRGMNTEAFF.

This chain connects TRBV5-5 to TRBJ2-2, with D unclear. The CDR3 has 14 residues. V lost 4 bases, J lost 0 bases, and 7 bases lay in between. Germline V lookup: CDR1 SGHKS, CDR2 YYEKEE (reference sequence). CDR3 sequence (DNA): TGTGCCAGCAGCCAAAGCCCGAACACCGGGGAGCTGTTTTTT. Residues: CASSQSPNTGELFF.

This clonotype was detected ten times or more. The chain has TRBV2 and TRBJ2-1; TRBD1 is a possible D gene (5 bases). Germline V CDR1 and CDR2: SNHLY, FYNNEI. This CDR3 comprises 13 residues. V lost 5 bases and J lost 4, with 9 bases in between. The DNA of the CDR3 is TGTGCCAGCAGTACAGGAGCTTACAATGAGCAGTTCTTC. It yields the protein CASSTGAYNEQFF.

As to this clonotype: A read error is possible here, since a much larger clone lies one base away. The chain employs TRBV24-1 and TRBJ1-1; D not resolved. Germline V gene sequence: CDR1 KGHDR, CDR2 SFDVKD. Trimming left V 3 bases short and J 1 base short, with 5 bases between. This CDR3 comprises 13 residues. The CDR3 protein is CATSDEPNTEAFF. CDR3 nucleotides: TGTGCCACCAGTGATGAACCGAACACTGAAGCTTTCTTT.

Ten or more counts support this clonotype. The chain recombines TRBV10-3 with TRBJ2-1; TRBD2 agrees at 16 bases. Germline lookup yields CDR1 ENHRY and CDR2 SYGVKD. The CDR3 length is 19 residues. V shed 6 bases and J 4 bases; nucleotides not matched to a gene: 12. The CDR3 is CAIRSGLAGGPLEYNEQFF. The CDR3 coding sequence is TGTGCCATCAGATCGGGACTAGCGGGAGGGCCTCTCGAATACAATGAGCAGTTCTTC.

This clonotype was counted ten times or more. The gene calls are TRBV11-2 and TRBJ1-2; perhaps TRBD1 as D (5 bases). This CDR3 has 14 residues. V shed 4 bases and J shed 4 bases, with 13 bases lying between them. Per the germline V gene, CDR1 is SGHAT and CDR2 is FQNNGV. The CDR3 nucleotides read TGTGCCAGCAGCTCCTCCACGAGGGGCTATGGCTACACCTTC. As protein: CASSSSTRGYGYTF.

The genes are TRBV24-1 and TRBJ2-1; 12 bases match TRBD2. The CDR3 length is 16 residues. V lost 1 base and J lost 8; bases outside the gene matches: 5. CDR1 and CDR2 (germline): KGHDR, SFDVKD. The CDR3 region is CATSDFLAGGPDEQFF. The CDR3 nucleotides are TGTGCCACCAGTGATTTTCTAGCGGGAGGGCCCGATGAGCAGTTCTTC.

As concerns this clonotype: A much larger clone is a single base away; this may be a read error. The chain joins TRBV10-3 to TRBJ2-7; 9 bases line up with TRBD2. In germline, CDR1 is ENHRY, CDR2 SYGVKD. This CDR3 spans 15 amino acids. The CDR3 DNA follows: TGTGCCATCAGTAACAGGCTAGCGGGACTCTACGGGCAGTACTTC. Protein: CAISNRLAGLYGQYF.

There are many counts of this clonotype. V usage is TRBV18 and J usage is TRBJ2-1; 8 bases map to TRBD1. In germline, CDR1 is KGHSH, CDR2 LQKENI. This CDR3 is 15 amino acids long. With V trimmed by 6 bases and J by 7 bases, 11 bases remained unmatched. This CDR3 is CASSNGQGSGNEQFF. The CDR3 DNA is TGTGCCAGCTCCAATGGACAGGGTTCGGGGAATGAGCAGTTCTTC. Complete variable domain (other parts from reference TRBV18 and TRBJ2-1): NAGVMQNPRHLVRRRGQEARLRCSPMKGHSHVYWYRQLPEEGLKFMVYLQKENIIDESGMPKERFSAEFPKEGPSILRIQQVVRGDSAAYFCASSNGQGSGNEQFFGPGTRLTVL.

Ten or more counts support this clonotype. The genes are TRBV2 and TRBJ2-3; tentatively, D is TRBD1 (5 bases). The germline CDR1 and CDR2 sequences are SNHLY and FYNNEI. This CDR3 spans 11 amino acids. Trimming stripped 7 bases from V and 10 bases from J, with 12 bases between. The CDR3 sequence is CASKRQSAQYF. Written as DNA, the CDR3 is TGTGCCAGCAAAAGACAGTCGGCGCAGTATTTT.

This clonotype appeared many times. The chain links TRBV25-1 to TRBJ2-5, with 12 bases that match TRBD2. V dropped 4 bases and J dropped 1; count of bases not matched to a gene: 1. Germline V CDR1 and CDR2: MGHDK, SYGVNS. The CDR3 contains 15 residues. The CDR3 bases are TGTGCCAGCAGTGCGGGACTAGCGGGCCAAGAGACCCAGTACTTC. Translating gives CASSAGLAGQETQYF.

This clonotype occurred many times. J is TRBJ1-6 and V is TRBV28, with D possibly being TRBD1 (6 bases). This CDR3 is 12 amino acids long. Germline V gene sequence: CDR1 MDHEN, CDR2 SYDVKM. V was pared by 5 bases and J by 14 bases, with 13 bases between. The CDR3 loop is CASSPPDRSLHF. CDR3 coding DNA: TGTGCCAGCAGTCCCCCGGACAGATCCCTCCACTTT.

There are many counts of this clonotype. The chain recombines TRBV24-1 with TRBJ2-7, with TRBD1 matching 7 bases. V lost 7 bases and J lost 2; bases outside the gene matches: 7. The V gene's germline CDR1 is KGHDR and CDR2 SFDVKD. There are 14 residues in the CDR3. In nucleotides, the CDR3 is TGTGCCACCAGCGGTGACAGGGACACCTACGAGCAGTACTTC. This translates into CATSGDRDTYEQYF.

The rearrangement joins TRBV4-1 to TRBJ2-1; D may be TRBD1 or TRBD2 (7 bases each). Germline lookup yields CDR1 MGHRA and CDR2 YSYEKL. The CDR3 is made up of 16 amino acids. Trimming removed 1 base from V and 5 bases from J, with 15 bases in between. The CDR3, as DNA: TGCGCCAGCAGCCAAGGACAGGGACTAAGTAACAATGAGCAGTTCTTC. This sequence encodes CASSQGQGLSNNEQFF.